These 26 T cell receptor beta chains share one sample of origin, sequenced in a study of blood T cell repertoires in COVID-19. Produced via immunoSEQ multiplex PCR; TCRdb's table is partial and in-frame only. The sample records 190,000 or so clones, 70% to 80% being singletons. Sequencing was performed on peripheral blood. These receptors were obtained from a man in his forties or fifties who had recovered from COVID-19.

This clone was recorded many times. This chain connects TRBV19 to TRBJ1-1, with 10 positions matching TRBD1. This CDR3 spans 15 amino acids. With V trimmed by 2 bases and J by 5 bases, 5 bases remained unmatched. CDR1 and CDR2 (germline): LNHDA, SQIVND (reference sequence). In DNA form, the CDR3 reads TGTGCCAGTAGTATAACCGGGACAGGGGATACTGAAGCTTTCTTT. Its protein product is CASSITGTGDTEAFF.

This chain links TRBV7-9 with TRBJ1-5; D is unclear. The CDR3 sequence is 13 residues long. Per the germline V gene, CDR1 is SEHNR and CDR2 is FQNEAQ (reference sequence). Trimming removed 1 base from V and 5 bases from J, with 6 bases in between. The CDR3 protein is CASSLVSDQPQHF. CDR3 DNA sequence: TGTGCCAGCAGCTTAGTATCAGATCAGCCCCAGCATTTT.

V usage is TRBV7-9 and J usage is TRBJ1-1; the match to TRBD1 covers 7 bases. V was pared by 5 bases and J by 3 bases, with 9 bases of the junction left unmatched. Per germline, CDR1 SEHNR and CDR2 FQNEAQ (reference sequence). CDR3 length equals 15 residues. Written as DNA, the CDR3 is TGTGCCAGCAGCCCTAGACAGGGATTGTACACTGAAGCTTTCTTT. Amino acid sequence: CASSPRQGLYTEAFF.

V gene TRBV5-4 combines with J gene TRBJ2-6; perhaps TRBD1 as D (5 bases). The V gene lost 5 bases and the J gene lost 1 base, with 16 bases spanning the gap. Germline V CDR1 and CDR2: SGHNT, YYREEE (reference sequence). The CDR3 loop spans 17 amino acids. CDR3 coding DNA: TGTGCCAGCAGTCCGGCCCAGGGCCTATCTGGGGCCAACGTCCTGACTTTC. Translating it yields CASSPAQGLSGANVLTF.

The table lists this clone with a few counts. This sequence joins TRBV6-4 and TRBJ2-2, with TRBD2 identical over 13 bases. This CDR3 comprises 15 residues. The V gene's germline CDR1 is MRHNA and CDR2 SNTAGT. V lost 3 bases to trimming and J lost 6 bases; unmatched junction nucleotides: 1. The CDR3 region has the DNA TGTGCCAGCAGTGAGGGACTAGCGGGATCCGGGGAGCTGTTTTTT. Encoded protein: CASSEGLAGSGELFF.

This clone was recorded once. For the CDR3, the DNA is TGTGCCTGGAGTGTACTGGAGGACACCATATATTTT. This translates into CAWSVLEDTIYF. The rearrangement links TRBV30 to TRBJ1-3; no clear D. CDR3 length: 12 amino acids. V shed 0 bases and J shed 8 bases, with 8 bases lying between them. The V gene's germline CDR1 is GTSNPN and CDR2 SVGIG (reference sequence).

The rearrangement joins TRBV29-1 to TRBJ2-7; 8 bases align to TRBD1. Germline CDR1 SQVTM, CDR2 ANQGSEA. V lost 4 bases to trimming and J lost 6 bases; unmatched junction nucleotides: 17. The CDR3 totals 16 residues. The CDR3 DNA reads as TGCAGCGTTGTAAGGACAGGGCTCGGACTTTTGGGCGAGCAGTACTTC. It translates to CSVVRTGLGLLGEQYF.

This chain connects TRBV5-4 to TRBJ1-3; tentatively, D is TRBD1 (5 bases). The CDR3 has 16 amino acids. V lost 5 bases and J lost 0, with 15 bases in between. Germline CDR1 is SGHNT and CDR2 is YYREEE (reference sequence). The CDR3 sequence: CASRSGGGTSGNTIYF. The CDR3 DNA reads as TGTGCCAGCAGGTCCGGCGGAGGGACCTCTGGAAACACCATATATTTT.

J is TRBJ1-5 and V is TRBV2; TRBD1 aligns across 9 bases. Germline V gives CDR1 SNHLY, CDR2 FYNNEI. Unmatched junction bases numbered 1, after V lost 2 bases and J lost 5 bases. The CDR3 runs 14 residues. The CDR3 protein is CASSERTGDQPQHF. Written as DNA, the CDR3 is TGTGCCAGCAGTGAAAGGACAGGGGATCAGCCCCAGCATTTT.

This clone was picked up a small number of times. The V call is TRBV30, the J call TRBJ2-5; 7 bases map to TRBD2. The germline V gene encodes CDR1 GTSNPN and CDR2 SVGIG (reference sequence). CDR3 length: 14 amino acids. V was pared by 8 bases and J by 5 bases, with 14 bases of the junction left unmatched. CDR3 residues: CALWSSGKGETQYF. The CDR3 nucleotides read TGTGCCCTGTGGTCGAGCGGGAAAGGGGAGACCCAGTACTTC.

The rearrangement joins TRBV21-1 to TRBJ2-1; the listed D gene, TRBD1, was not tested against the DNA. TRBV21-1 is flagged as a pseudogene. The CDR3 is 16 residues long. CDR3 amino acids: CASSKVRDRGVIEQFF. CDR3 bases: TGTGCCAGCAGCAAAGTCCGGGACAGGGGGGTGATTGAGCAGTTCTTC.

This clone turned up a few times. The chain has TRBV28 and TRBJ1-5; 12 bases are a match to TRBD1. V gave up 7 bases and J gave up 5 bases; unmatched junction bases: 9. The CDR3 contains 16 residues. Germline lookup yields CDR1 MDHEN and CDR2 SYDVKM. In nucleotides, the CDR3 is TGTGCCAGCATCCGGGGGGGACAGGGGGCTTATCAGCCCCAGCATTTT. It specifies CASIRGGQGAYQPQHF.

This CDR3 is CASSPRPLAGTGTDTQYF. CDR3 nucleotides: TGTGCCAGCAGTCCCCGACCACTAGCGGGAACGGGCACAGATACGCAGTATTTT. The chain combines TRBV27 with TRBJ2-3, with 10 bases lining up with TRBD2. Germline CDR1 MNHEY, CDR2 SMNVEV (reference sequence). The length of the CDR3 is 18 residues. Trimming cost V 5 bases and J 1 base; bases outside gene matches: 12.

The chain is built from TRBV5-1 and TRBJ2-3; possible D gene TRBD2, 5 bases. Trimming pared 4 bases from V and 1 base from J, leaving 10 bases between. The CDR3 spans 14 residues. Germline values: CDR1 SGHRS, CDR2 YFSETQ. DNA for the CDR3: TGCGCCAGCAGCCCGCCGAGGGGCACAGATACGCAGTATTTT. As protein: CASSPPRGTDTQYF.

In DNA, the CDR3 is TGTGCCAGCACCCGTCGCGGGAGAGAGACCGGGGAGCTGTTTTTT. Its protein product is CASTRRGRETGELFF. V usage is TRBV7-2 and J usage is TRBJ2-2, with 7 nucleotides matching TRBD2. CDR3 size: 15 residues. Germline trimming cut 7 bases from V and 5 bases from J; bases unmatched to any gene: 10. The V gene's germline CDR1 is SGHTA and CDR2 FQGNSA.

This chain joins TRBV21-1 and TRBJ2-7; the table assigns TRBD2, which was not confirmed against the DNA. TRBV21-1 is recorded as a pseudogene. The CDR3 sequence is 17 residues long. CDR3 sequence (DNA): TGTGCCAGCAGCAATCCTAAGGTCGGGCGGACCCTCCGGGGGCAGTACTTC. It codes for CASSNPKVGRTLRGQYF.

This chain links TRBV10-3 with TRBJ1-2; D is perhaps TRBD1 (6 bases). Germline-derived CDR1 and CDR2 are ENHRY and SYGVKD. This CDR3 is built from 14 residues. V lost 6 bases to trimming and J lost 5 bases, with 16 bases between them. The CDR3 nucleotides are TGTGCCATCAGCCAAGGACAGCTCATTTATGGCTACACCTTC. Translated, it gives CAISQGQLIYGYTF.

This chain uses TRBV5-8 with TRBJ2-7; possibly TRBD2 for D (5 bases). Trimming stripped 5 bases from V and 7 bases from J, with 19 bases between. The CDR3 is 14 residues long. CDR1 and CDR2 (germline): SGHTS, YDEGEE. This CDR3 is CASSFGLAGWEQYF. CDR3 bases: TGTGCCAGCAGTTTTGGGCTAGCCGGATGGGAGCAGTACTTC.

V is TRBV5-1 and J is TRBJ2-2; 7 nucleotides line up with TRBD1. Germline V gives CDR1 SGHRS, CDR2 YFSETQ. J gave up 7 bases and V 2 bases, and 8 bases lay outside the gene matches. The length of the CDR3 is 15 residues. The CDR3 nucleotides are TGCGCCAGCAGCTTTGTGTACAGGGGTGGCGGGGAGCTGTTTTTT. Residues: CASSFVYRGGGELFF.

The chain has TRBV27 and TRBJ1-3, with D tentatively TRBD1 (6 bases). Germline V gene lookup returns CDR1 MNHEY and CDR2 SMNVEV (reference sequence). The V and J ends lost 5 bases and 0 bases respectively, with 23 bases between them. There are 19 residues in the CDR3. As DNA, the CDR3 is TGTGCCAGCAGTCCCCACAGGGACACCAGAACGGGCTCTGGAAACACCATATATTTT. Translation gives CASSPHRDTRTGSGNTIYF.

As regards this clone: A read error may produce the germline difference seen at one junction end. The CDR3 protein is CASSIDYLSIDTQYF. The CDR3 coding sequence is TGTGCCAGCAGCATCGACTACCTTAGCATAGATACGCAGTATTTT. The chain is built from TRBV7-2 and TRBJ2-3, with D possibly TRBD2 on 5 matching bases. The CDR3 is 15 amino acids. The germline CDR1 and CDR2 sequences are SGHTA and FQGNSA.

The chain links TRBV24-1 to TRBJ2-3, with D maybe TRBD2 (5 bases). The CDR3 contains 15 residues. Germline lookup yields CDR1 KGHDR and CDR2 SFDVKD. Trimming removed 5 bases at V and 0 bases at J, with 11 bases between. CDR3 sequence reads: CATSVLASSTDTQYF. The CDR3, as DNA: TGTGCCACCAGTGTGCTAGCATCGAGCACAGATACGCAGTATTTT.

This chain links TRBV11-2 with TRBJ2-7, with a tentative D call TRBD2 (5 bases). Trimming shortened V by 6 bases and J by 5 bases, and 20 bases separated the two germline ends. CDR1 and CDR2 (germline): SGHAT, FQNNGV. The CDR3 is 15 amino acids. Here the CDR3 DNA reads TGTGCCAGCAGTCCGGTGGACGGGGTAGTCAACGAGCAGTACTTC. Protein sequence: CASSPVDGVVNEQYF.

The chain couples TRBV19 to TRBJ1-5, with 9 bases that match TRBD1. The trim removed 6 bases at V and 0 bases at J, leaving 6 bases unmatched. Germline CDR1 reads LNHDA; CDR2 reads SQIVND (reference sequence). The CDR3 contains 16 residues. The CDR3 loop reads CASSRTGVVSNQPQHF. CDR3 DNA sequence: TGTGCCAGTAGCAGGACAGGGGTCGTTAGCAATCAGCCCCAGCATTTT.

Here the CDR3 DNA reads TGTGCCAGCAGCTCCAGCAGGGGGCTTAATTCACCCCTCCACTTT. Translating it yields CASSSSRGLNSPLHF. J is TRBJ1-6 and V is TRBV7-2; 8 bases align to TRBD1. CDR1 and CDR2 from the germline V gene are SGHTA and FQGNSA. The CDR3 has 15 residues. V lost 4 bases and J lost 6; bases outside the gene matches: 5.

This rearrangement joins TRBV29-1 to TRBJ2-5; D uncertain. Looked up from germline, CDR1 is SQVTM and CDR2 is ANQGSEA. The ends were cut back, 7 bases at V and 0 bases at J, with 6 bases in the middle. This CDR3 region has 11 residues. In DNA form, the CDR3 reads TGCAGCGCCGACAACCAAGAGACCCAGTACTTC. Protein sequence: CSADNQETQYF.